These 2 T cell receptor beta chains were all obtained from the same sample, sequenced in a study of vaccination and CD4 T cells after COVID-19. For these receptors, no antigen is known. Oncomine TCR Beta short-read sequencing was applied to DNA from cultured CD4+ T cells. TCRdb ran MiXCR on the PCR reads and lists one entry per CDR3 protein. Of fewer than 20,000 distinct CDR3 sequences in the sample, roughly half were seen once. Treatment given: approximately nine-day PBMC culture with coronavirus spike peptide pools or control peptides (ViraFEST assay). Material: CD4+ T cells from blood, cultured in vitro. Source of these receptors: a human donor who had recovered from COVID-19.

The chain carries TRBV4-2 and TRBJ2-1, with 12 bases lining up with TRBD2. The end of the DNA is better explained by TRBJ2-7, so the J call may be wrong. The CDR3 is 15 amino acids. Germline assignment: CDR1 LGHNA and CDR2 YNFKEQ. The CDR3 is CASSPYGLAGYEQYF. In nucleotides, the CDR3 is TGTGCCAGCAGCCCGTACGGACTAGCGGGGTACGAGCAGTACTTC.

This chain uses TRBV7-2 with TRBJ1-1; D gene ambiguous. Trimming cost V 2 bases and J 0 bases, with 7 bases left between them. The CDR3 runs to 14 residues. Looked up from germline, CDR1 is SGHTA and CDR2 is FQGNSA. DNA for the CDR3: TGTGCCAGCAGCTTACCGTTAGTGAACACTGAAGCTTTCTTT. Its translation is CASSLPLVNTEAFF.